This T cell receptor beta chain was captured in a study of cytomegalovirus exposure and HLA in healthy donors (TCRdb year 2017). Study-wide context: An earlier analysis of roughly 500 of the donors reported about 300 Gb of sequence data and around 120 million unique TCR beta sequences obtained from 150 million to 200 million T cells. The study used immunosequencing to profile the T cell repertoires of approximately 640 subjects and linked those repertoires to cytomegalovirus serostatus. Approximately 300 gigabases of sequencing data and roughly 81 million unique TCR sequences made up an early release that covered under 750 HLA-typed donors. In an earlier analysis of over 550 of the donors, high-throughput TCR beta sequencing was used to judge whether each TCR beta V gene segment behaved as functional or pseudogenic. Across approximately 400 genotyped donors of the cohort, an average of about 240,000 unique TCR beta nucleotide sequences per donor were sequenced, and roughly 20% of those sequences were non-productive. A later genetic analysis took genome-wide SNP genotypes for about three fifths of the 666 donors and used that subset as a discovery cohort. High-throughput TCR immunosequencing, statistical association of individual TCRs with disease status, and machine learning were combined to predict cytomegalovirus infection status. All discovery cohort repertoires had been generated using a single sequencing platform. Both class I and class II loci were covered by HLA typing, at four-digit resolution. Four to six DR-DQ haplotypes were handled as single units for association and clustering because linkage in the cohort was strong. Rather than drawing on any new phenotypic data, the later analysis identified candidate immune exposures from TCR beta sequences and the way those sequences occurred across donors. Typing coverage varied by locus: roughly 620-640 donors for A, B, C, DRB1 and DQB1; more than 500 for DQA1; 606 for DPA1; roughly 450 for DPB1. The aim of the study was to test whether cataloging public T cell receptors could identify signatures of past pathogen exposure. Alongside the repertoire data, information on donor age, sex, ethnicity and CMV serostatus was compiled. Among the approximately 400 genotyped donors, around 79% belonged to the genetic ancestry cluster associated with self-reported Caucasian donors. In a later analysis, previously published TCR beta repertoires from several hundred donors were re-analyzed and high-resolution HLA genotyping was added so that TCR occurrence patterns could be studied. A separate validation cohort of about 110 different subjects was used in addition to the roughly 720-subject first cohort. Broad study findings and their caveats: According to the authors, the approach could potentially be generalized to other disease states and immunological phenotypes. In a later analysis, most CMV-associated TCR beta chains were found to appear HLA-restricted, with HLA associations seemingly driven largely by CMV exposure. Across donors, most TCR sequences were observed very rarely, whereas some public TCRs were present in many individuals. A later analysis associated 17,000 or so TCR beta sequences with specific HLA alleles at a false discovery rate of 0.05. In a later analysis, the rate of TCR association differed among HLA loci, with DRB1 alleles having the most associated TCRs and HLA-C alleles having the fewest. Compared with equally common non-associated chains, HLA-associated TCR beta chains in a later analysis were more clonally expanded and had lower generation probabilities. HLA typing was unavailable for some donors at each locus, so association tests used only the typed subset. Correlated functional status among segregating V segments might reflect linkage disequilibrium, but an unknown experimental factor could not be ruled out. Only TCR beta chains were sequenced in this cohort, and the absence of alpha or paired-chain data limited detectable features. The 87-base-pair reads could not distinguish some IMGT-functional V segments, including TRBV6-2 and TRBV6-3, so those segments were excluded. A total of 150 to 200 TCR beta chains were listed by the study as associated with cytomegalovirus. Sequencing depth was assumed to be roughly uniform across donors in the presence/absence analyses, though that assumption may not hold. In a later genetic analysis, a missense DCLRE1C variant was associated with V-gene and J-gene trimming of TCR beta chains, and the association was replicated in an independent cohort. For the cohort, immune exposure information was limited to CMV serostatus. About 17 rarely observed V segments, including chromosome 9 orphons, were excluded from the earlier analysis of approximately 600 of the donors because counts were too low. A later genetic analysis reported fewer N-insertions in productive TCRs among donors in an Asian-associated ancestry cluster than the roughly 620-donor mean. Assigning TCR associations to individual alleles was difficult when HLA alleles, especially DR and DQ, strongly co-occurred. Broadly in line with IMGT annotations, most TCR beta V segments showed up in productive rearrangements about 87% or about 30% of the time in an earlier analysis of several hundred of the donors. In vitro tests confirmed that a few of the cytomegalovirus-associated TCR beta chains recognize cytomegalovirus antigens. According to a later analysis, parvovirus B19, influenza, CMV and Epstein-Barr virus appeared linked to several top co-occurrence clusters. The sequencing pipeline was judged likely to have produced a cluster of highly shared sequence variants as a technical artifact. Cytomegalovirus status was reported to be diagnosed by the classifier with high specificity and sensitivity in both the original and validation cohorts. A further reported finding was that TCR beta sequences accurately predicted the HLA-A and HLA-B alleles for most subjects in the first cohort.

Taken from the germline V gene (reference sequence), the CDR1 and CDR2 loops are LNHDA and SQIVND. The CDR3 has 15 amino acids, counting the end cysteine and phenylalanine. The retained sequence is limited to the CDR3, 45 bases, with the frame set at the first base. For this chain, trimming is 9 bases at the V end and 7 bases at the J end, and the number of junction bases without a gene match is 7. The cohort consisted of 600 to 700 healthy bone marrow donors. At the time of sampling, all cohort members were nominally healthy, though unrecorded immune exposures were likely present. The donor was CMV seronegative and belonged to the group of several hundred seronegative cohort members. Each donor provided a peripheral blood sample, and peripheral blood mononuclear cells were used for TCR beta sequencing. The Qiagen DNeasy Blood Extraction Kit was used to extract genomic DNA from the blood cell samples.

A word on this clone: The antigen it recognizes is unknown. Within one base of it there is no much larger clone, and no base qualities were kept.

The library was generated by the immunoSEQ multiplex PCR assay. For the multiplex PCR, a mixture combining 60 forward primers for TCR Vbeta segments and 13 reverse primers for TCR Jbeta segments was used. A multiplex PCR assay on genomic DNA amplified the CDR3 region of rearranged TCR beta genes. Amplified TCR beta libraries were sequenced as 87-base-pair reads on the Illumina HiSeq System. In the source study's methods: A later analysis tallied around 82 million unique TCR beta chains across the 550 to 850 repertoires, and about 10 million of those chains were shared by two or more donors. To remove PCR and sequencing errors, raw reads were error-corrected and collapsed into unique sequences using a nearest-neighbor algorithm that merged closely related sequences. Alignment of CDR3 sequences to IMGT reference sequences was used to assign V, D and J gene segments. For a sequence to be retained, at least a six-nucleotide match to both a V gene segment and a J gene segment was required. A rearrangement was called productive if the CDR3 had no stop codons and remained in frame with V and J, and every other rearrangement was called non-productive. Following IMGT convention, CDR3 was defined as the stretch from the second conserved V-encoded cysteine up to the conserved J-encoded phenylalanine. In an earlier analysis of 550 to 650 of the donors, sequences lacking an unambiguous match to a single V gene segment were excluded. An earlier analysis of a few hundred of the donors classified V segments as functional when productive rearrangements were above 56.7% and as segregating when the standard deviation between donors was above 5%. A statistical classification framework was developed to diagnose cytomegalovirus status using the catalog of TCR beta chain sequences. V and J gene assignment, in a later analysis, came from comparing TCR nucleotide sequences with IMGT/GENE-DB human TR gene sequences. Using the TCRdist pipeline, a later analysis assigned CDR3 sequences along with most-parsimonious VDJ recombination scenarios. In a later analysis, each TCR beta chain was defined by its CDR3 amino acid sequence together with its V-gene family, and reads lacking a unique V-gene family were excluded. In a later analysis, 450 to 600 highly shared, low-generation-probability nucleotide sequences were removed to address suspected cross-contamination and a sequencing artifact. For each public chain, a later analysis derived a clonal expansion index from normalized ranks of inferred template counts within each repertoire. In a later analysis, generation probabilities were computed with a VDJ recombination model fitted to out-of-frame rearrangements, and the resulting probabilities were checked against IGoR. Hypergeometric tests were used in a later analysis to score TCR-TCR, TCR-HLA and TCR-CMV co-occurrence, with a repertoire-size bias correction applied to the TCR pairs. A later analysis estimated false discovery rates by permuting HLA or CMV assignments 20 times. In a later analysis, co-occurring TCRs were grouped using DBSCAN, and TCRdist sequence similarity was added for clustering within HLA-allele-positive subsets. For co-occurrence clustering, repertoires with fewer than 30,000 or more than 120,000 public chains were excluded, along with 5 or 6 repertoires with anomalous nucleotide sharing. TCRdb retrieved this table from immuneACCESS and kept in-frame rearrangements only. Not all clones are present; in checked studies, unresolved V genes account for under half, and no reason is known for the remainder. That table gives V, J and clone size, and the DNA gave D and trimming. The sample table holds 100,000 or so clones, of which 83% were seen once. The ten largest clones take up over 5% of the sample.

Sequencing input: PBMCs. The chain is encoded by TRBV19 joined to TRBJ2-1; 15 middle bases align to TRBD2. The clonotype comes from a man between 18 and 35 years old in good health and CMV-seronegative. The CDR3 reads CASQGLAGGGNEQFF. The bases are TGTGCCAGCCAGGGACTAGCGGGAGGAGGAAATGAGCAGTTCTTC.